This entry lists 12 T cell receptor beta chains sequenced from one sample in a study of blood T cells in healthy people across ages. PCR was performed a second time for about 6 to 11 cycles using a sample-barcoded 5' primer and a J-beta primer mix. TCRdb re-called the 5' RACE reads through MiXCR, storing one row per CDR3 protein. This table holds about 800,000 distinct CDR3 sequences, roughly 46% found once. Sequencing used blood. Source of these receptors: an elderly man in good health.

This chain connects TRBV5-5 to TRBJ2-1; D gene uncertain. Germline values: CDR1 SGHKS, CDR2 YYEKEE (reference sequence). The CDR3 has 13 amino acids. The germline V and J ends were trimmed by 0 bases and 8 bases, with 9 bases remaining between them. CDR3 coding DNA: TGTGCCAGCAGCTTGGTGATCCGGGATGAGCAGTTCTTC. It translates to CASSLVIRDEQFF.

CDR3 bases: TGTGCCAGCAGTGGGGCCGGTCGAGCCCTCCACTTT. As protein: CASSGAGRALHF. The V and J genes are TRBV28 and TRBJ1-6; possibly TRBD1 for D (5 bases). V shed 5 bases and J shed 14 bases, with 13 bases lying between them. The germline V gene encodes CDR1 MDHEN and CDR2 SYDVKM. This CDR3 region has 12 residues.

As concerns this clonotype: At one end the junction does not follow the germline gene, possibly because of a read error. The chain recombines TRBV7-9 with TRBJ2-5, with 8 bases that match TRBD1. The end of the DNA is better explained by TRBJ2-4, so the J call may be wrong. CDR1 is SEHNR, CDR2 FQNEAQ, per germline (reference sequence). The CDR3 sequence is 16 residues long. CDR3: CAGSSPDRAQEDIQYF. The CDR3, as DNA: TGTGCCGGCAGCTCCCCGGACAGGGCGCAGGAAGACATTCAGTACTTC.

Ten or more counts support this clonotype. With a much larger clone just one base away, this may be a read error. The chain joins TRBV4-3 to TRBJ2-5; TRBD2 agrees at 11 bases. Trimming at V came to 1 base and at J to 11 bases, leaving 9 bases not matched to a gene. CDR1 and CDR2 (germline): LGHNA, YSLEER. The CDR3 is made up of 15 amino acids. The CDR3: CASSQVSGRAGEQYF. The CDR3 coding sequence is TGCGCCAGCAGCCAAGTTAGCGGGAGGGCCGGTGAGCAGTACTTC.

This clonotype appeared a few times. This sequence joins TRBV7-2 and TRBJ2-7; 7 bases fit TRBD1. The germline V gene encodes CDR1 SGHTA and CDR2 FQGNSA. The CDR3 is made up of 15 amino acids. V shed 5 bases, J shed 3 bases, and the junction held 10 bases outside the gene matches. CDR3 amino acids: CASSSDREGFYEQYF. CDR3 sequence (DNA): TGTGCCAGCAGCAGTGACAGGGAAGGGTTCTACGAGCAGTACTTC.

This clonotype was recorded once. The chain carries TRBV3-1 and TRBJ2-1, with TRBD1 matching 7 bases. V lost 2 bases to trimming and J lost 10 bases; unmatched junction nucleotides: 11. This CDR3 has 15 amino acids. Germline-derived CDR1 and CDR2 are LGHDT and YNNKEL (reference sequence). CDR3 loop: CASSQFVERQGEQFF. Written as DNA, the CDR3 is TGTGCCAGCAGCCAATTTGTGGAACGACAGGGCGAGCAGTTCTTC.

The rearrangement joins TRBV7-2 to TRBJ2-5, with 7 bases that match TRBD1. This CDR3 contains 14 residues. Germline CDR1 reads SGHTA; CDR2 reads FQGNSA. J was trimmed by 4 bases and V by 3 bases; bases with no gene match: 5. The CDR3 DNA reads TGTGCCAGCAGCTTGAGGGGGCATGGAGAGACCCAGTACTTC. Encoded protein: CASSLRGHGETQYF.

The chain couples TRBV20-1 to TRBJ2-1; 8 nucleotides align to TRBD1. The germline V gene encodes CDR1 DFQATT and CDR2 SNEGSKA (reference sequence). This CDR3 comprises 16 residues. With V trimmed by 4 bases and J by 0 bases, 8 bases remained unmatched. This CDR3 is CSATAGGTSSYNEQFF. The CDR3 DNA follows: TGCAGTGCTACCGCAGGGGGCACTAGCTCCTACAATGAGCAGTTCTTC.

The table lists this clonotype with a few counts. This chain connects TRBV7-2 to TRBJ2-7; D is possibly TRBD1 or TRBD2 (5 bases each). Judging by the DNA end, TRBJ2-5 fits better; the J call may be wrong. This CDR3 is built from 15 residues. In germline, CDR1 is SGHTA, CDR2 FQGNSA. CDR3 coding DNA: TGTGCCAGCAGCGTGACCAGGGTAGGCGGGGAGACCCAGTACTTC. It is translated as CASSVTRVGGETQYF.

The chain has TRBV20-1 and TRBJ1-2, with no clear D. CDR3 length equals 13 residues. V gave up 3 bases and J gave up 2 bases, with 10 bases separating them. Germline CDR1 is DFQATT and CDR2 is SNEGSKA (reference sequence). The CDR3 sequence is CSASLAQNYGYTF. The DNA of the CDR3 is TGCAGTGCTAGCCTTGCACAGAACTATGGCTACACCTTC.

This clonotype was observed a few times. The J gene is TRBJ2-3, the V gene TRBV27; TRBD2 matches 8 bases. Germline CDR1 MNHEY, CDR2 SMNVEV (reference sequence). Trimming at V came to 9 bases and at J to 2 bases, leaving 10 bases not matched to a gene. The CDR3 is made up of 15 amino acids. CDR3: CASTTPAGATDTQYF. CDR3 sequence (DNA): TGTGCCAGTACTACTCCAGCGGGAGCCACAGATACGCAGTATTTT.

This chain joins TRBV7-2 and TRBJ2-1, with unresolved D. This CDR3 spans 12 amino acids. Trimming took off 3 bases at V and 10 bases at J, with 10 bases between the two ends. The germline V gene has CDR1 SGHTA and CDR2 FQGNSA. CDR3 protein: CASSLTGKEQFF. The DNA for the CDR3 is TGTGCCAGCAGCTTGACTGGGAAGGAGCAGTTCTTC.